This T cell receptor beta chain was observed in a study of blood T cell repertoires in COVID-19. Study as a whole: PBMCs, B-cell-depleted T cells, or T cells provided the cDNA or gDNA that made up the material.

Data came from immunoSEQ multiplex PCR; TCRdb stores just in-frame clones and leaves some out. The repertoire holds over 150,000 clones, with around nine tenths as singletons. This clone was seen just once. This clonotype originated in a man aged 50 to 59 with COVID-19, enrolled during active disease. What was sequenced was peripheral blood.

The CDR3 region is CASSLDGQETQYF. The CDR3 bases are TGTGCCAGCAGCTTAGACGGGCAAGAGACCCAGTACTTC. The rearrangement joins TRBV11-3 to TRBJ2-5; D is undetermined. CDR1 is SGHNT, CDR2 YENEEA, per germline. The CDR3 covers 13 residues. The V gene lost 0 bases and the J gene lost 2 bases, with 4 bases spanning the gap.